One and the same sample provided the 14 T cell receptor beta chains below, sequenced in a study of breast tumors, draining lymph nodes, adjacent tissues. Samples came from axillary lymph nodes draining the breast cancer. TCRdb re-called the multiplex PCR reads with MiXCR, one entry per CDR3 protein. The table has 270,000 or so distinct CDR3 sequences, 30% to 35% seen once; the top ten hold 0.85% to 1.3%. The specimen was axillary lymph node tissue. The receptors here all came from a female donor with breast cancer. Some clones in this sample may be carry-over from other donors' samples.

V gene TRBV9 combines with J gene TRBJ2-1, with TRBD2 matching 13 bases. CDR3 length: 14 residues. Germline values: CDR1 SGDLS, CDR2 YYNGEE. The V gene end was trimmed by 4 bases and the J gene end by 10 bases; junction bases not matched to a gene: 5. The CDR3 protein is CASSIRTSGREQFF. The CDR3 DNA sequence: TGTGCCAGCAGCATTAGGACTAGCGGGAGAGAGCAGTTCTTC.

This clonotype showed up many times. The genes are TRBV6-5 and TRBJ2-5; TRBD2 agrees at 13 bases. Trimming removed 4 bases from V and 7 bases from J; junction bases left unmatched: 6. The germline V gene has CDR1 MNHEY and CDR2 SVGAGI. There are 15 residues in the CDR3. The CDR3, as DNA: TGTGCCAGCAGTTTCGGGACTAGCGGGACGGCGACCCAGTACTTC. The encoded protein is CASSFGTSGTATQYF.

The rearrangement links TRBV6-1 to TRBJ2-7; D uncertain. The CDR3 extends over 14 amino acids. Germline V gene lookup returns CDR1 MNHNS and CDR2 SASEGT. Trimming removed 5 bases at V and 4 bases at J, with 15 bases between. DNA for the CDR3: TGTGCCAGCAGTAACGGGCCCCAGAGTTACGAGCAGTACTTC. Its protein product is CASSNGPQSYEQYF.

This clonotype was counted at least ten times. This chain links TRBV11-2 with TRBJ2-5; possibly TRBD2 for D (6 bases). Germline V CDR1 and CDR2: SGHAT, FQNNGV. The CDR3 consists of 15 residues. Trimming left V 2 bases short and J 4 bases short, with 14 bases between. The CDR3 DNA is TGTGCCAGCAGCTTACCCGGACGGAGGGGAGAGACCCAGTACTTC. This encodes CASSLPGRRGETQYF. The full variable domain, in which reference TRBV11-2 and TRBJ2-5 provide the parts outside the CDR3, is EAGVAQSPRYKIIEKRQSVAFWCNPISGHATLYWYQQILGQGPKLLIQFQNNGVVDDSQLPKDRFSAERLKGVDSTLKIQPAKLEDSAVYLCASSLPGRRGETQYFGPGTRLLVL.

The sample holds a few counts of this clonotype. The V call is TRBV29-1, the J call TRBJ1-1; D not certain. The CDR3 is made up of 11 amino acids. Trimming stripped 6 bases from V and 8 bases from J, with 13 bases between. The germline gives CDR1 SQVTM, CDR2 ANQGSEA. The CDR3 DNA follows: TGCAGCGTACCCACCCCGACAGAAGCTTTCTTT. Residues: CSVPTPTEAFF.

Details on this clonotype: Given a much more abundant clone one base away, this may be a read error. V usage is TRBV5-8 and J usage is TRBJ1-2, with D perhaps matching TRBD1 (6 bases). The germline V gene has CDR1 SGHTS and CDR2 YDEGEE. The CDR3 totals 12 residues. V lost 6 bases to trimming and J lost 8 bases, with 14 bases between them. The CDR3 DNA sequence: TGTGCCAGCAACCTAGACAGGTCCGGCTACACCTTC. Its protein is CASNLDRSGYTF.

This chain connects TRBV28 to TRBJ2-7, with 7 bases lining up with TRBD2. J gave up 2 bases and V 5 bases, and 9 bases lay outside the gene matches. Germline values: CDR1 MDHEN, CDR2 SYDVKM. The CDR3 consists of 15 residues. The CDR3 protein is CASSVGRASAYEQYF. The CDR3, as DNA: TGTGCCAGCAGTGTAGGGAGGGCCAGTGCCTACGAGCAGTACTTC.

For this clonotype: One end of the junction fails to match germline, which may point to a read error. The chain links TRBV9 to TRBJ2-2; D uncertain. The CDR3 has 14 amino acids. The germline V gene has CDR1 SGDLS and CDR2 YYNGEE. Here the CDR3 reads CASSSLSNTEKLSF. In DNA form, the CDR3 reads TGTGCCAGCAGTTCCCTCTCTAATACCGAGAAGCTGTCTTTT.

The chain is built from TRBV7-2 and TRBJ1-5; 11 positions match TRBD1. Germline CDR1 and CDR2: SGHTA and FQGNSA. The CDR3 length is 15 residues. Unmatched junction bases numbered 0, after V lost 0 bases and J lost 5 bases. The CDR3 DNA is TGTGCCAGCAGCTTAGCGGGACAGGGGGATCAGCCCCAGCATTTT. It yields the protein CASSLAGQGDQPQHF.

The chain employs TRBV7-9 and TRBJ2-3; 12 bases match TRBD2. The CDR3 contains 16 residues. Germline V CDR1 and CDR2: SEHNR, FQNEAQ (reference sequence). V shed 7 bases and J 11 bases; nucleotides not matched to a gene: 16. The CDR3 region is CASTLWTSGKGNEQYF. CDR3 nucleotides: TGTGCCAGCACCCTATGGACTAGCGGGAAGGGCAATGAGCAGTATTTT.

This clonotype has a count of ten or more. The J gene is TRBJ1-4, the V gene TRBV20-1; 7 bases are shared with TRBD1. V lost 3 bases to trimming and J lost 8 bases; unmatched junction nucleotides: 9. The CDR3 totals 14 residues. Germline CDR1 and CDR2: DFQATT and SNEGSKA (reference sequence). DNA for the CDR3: TGCAGTGCTAGTGTAGGGGGCTATGCGGAAAAACTGTTTTTT. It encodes CSASVGGYAEKLFF.

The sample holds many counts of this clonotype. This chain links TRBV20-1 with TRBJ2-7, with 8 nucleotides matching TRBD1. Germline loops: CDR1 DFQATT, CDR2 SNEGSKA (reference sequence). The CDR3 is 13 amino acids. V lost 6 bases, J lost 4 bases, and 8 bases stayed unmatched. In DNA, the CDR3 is TGCAGTGCCAAGGACAGGGCTAATTACGAGCAGTACTTC. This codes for CSAKDRANYEQYF.

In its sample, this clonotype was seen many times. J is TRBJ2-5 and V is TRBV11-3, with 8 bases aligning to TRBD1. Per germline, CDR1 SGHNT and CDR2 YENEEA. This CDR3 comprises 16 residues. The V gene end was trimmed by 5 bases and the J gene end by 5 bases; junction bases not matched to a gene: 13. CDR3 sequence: CASSPRTGGILETQYF. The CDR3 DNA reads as TGTGCCAGCAGCCCCCGTACAGGGGGTATTTTGGAGACCCAGTACTTC.

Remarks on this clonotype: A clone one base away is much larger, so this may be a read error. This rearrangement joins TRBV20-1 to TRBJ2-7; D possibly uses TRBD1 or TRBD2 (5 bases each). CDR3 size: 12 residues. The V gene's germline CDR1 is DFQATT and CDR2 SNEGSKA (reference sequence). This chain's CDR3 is CSKRDLPYEPYF. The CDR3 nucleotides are TGCAGTAAACGGGACCTTCCCTACGAGCCGTACTTC.